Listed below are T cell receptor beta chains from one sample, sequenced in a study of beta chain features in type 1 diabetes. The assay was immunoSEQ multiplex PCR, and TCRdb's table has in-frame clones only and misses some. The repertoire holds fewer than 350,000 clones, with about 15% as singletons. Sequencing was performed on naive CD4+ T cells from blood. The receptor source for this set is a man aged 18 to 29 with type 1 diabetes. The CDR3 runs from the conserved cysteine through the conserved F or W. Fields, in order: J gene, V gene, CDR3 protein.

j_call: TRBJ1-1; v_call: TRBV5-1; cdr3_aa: CASSLEAGQGKKAFF
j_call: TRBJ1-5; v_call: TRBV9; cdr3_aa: CASSTGFERPQHF
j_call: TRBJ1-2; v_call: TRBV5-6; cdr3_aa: CASSAKATVGYGYTF
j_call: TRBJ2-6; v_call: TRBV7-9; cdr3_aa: CASSLRWSGGSGANVLTF
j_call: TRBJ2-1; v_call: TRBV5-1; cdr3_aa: CASSAGTSGPYNEQFF
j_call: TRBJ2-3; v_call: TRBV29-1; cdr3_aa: CSVGHRLTDTQYF
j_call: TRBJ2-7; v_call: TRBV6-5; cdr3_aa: CASSYSHTYEQYF
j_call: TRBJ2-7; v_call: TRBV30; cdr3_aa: CAWSTGQAGYEQYF
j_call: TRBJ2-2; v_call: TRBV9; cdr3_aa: CASSQVGEGGELFF
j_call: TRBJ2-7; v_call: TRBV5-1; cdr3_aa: CASSFSPGQGPLAYEQYF
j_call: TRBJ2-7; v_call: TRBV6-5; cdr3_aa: CASSYRRQGSYEQYF
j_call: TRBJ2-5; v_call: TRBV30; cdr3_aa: CAWSYTGETQYF